The rows below give T cell receptor beta chains drawn from one sample of a study of T cell repertoires and Cas9 in healthy adults. The method was immunoSEQ multiplex PCR; TCRdb's version includes in-frame clones alone and lacks a portion of them. Altogether tens of thousands of clones are present, under 95% being singletons, with the ten largest covering 0.84%. Material: CD4+ effector T cells (CD127+, CD25-, CD137-, CD154-) from PBMCs; culture status not recorded. The receptors derive from a human donor in good health. Both conserved end residues are part of each CDR3. Each record gives: clone size, J gene, D gene, V gene, CDR3 protein, CDR3 DNA. D genes are given only for firm matches. The size entry is marked missing in some rows and otherwise reads once, few, many or a size class.

>NA|TRBJ2-3|TRBD2|TRBV25-1
CASSKSLAGVGGTDTQYF
TGTGCCAGCAGTAAATCACTAGCGGGAGTCGGTGGCACAGATACGCAGTATTTT
>once|TRBJ1-1|NA|TRBV27
CASSLLPGQMNTEAFF
TGTGCCAGCAGTCTTCTTCCGGGTCAGATGAACACTGAAGCTTTCTTT
>NA|TRBJ2-1|TRBD2|TRBV6-1
CASHLSGRLNEQFF
TGTGCCAGCCACCTTAGCGGGAGGTTGAATGAGCAGTTCTTC
>NA|TRBJ1-4|TRBD1|TRBV13
CASSLRQGGFSEKLFF
TGTGCCAGCAGCCTCCGCCAGGGGGGGTTTTCCGAAAAACTGTTTTTT
>once|TRBJ1-2|NA|TRBV4-1
CASSQAQDGNYGYTF
TGTGCCAGCAGCCAGGCACAGGACGGCAACTATGGCTACACCTTC
>NA|TRBJ2-1|NA|TRBV19
CASSITIFSQGSRWFF
TGTGCCAGTAGTATAACCATCTTTAGCCAGGGTTCTCGGTGGTTCTTC
>NA|TRBJ1-6|NA|TRBV7-2
CASSSGTPTPLHF
TGTGCCAGCAGCTCGGGGACCCCTACCCCCCTCCACTTT
>NA|TRBJ1-1|NA|TRBV9
CASSSLVEAGTEAFF
TGTGCCAGCAGCTCGTTAGTAGAGGCCGGTACTGAAGCTTTCTTT
>NA|TRBJ2-2|NA|TRBV5-1
CASSLDPTRGTGELFF
TGCGCCAGCAGCTTGGATCCGACTAGAGGGACCGGGGAGCTGTTTTTT
>NA|TRBJ1-3|NA|TRBV28
CASSPRTEIGNTIYF
TGTGCCAGCAGTCCCCGTACGGAGATTGGAAACACCATATATTTT
>NA|TRBJ1-1|TRBD1|TRBV28
CASKKTGGWANTEAFF
TGTGCCAGCAAAAAAACAGGGGGCTGGGCGAACACTGAAGCTTTCTTT
>NA|TRBJ1-1|NA|TRBV18
CASSPNPVVLNTEAFF
TGTGCCAGCTCACCCAATCCGGTCGTATTGAACACTGAAGCTTTCTTT
>NA|TRBJ1-5|TRBD1|TRBV7-2
CASSLEGTGDQPQHF
TGTGCCAGCAGCTTAGAGGGTACAGGGGATCAGCCCCAGCATTTT
>NA|TRBJ1-2|NA|TRBV29-1
CSVEVLSGYTF
TGCAGCGTTGAAGTACTTAGTGGCTACACCTTC
>NA|TRBJ2-1|TRBD2|TRBV28
CASSDLLAGTYNEQFF
TGTGCCAGCAGTGATCTGCTAGCGGGAACCTACAATGAGCAGTTCTTC
>NA|TRBJ2-2|NA|TRBV7-8
CASSLLTIGAKGGELFF
TGTGCCAGCAGCTTACTGACCATAGGGGCCAAGGGCGGGGAGCTGTTTTTT
>NA|TRBJ2-3|TRBD1|TRBV5-1
CASSFRQGADTQYF
TGCGCCAGCAGCTTTCGACAGGGGGCAGATACGCAGTATTTT
>NA|TRBJ2-1|TRBD1|TRBV7-3
CASSQGDRGLGVQQFF
TGTGCCAGCAGCCAAGGGGACAGGGGGCTAGGCGTACAGCAGTTCTTC
>NA|TRBJ2-2|NA|TRBV5-6
CASSPNGDTGELFF
TGTGCCAGCAGCCCCAACGGGGACACCGGGGAGCTGTTTTTT
>NA|TRBJ2-1|TRBD2|TRBV6-4
CASSEFSGTPYNEQFF
TGTGCCAGCAGTGAGTTTAGCGGGACTCCCTACAATGAGCAGTTCTTC
>NA|TRBJ2-1|TRBD2|TRBV28
CASSRSGRYNEQFF
TGTGCCAGCAGTCGGAGCGGGAGATACAATGAGCAGTTCTTC
>NA|TRBJ2-3|NA|TRBV2
CASRDRGSTDTQYF
TGTGCCAGCAGGGATCGGGGGAGCACAGATACGCAGTATTTT
>NA|TRBJ1-2|TRBD1|TRBV29-1
CSVHRQGIGYGYTF
TGCAGCGTCCATCGACAGGGTATAGGCTATGGCTACACCTTC
>NA|TRBJ1-5|NA|TRBV5-5
CASSFSQDNQPQHF
TGTGCCAGCAGCTTTTCCCAGGATAATCAGCCCCAGCATTTT
>NA|TRBJ2-5|NA|TRBV19
CASSIGRGAETQYF
TGTGCCAGTAGTATAGGCCGCGGGGCAGAGACCCAGTACTTC
>few|TRBJ1-1|NA|TRBV2
CASSPSGVGTEAFF
TGTGCCAGCAGCCCTTCCGGGGTTGGCACTGAAGCTTTCTTT
>NA|TRBJ2-1|TRBD2|TRBV7-3
CASSLSGATSYNEQFF
TGTGCCAGCAGCCTTAGCGGGGCGACGTCTTACAATGAGCAGTTCTTC
>NA|TRBJ2-1|NA|TRBV19
CASSITLDNEQFF
TGTGCCAGTAGTATAACTTTAGACAATGAGCAGTTCTTC
>NA|TRBJ1-2|NA|TRBV7-9
CASRPTEYGYTF
TGTGCCAGCAGGCCTACAGAGTATGGCTACACCTTC
>NA|TRBJ2-3|NA|TRBV6-5
CACGGVADTQYF
TGTGCCTGCGGCGGGGTCGCCGATACGCAGTATTTT
>NA|TRBJ1-5|TRBD1|TRBV7-8
CASSLSGQGAQHF
TGTGCCAGCAGCTTATCAGGACAGGGCGCCCAGCATTTT
>once|TRBJ1-2|NA|TRBV28
CASSLTKRDGGYTF
TGTGCCAGCAGTTTAACAAAGCGCGATGGGGGCTACACCTTC
>NA|TRBJ1-6|NA|TRBV6-5
CASTFWGQDNSPLHF
TGTGCCAGCACATTTTGGGGCCAGGACAATTCACCCCTCCACTTT
>NA|TRBJ2-7|NA|TRBV4-1
CASSQGPPSLEQYF
TGCGCCAGCAGCCAGGGCCCTCCCAGCCTCGAGCAGTACTTC
>NA|TRBJ2-1|TRBD2|TRBV15
CATSRVTSGTGLFF
TGTGCCACCAGCAGAGTGACTAGCGGGACGGGTCTGTTCTTC
>NA|TRBJ1-2|NA|TRBV27
CASSFHGGSYGYTF
TGTGCCAGCAGTTTTCACGGGGGGAGCTATGGCTACACCTTC
>NA|TRBJ2-5|NA|TRBV4-2
CASSQDKGETQYF
TGTGCCAGCAGCCAAGACAAGGGAGAGACCCAGTACTTC
>NA|TRBJ1-1|NA|TRBV27
CASSLWSVDRGTEAFF
TGTGCCAGCAGTTTATGGTCAGTCGACAGAGGTACTGAAGCTTTCTTT
>NA|TRBJ2-7|NA|TRBV11-3
CASSFSISGSGHYEQYF
TGTGCCAGCAGCTTCAGTATAAGTGGTAGCGGACACTACGAGCAGTACTTC
>few|TRBJ1-3|NA|TRBV7-7
CASSPGGSSGNTIYF
TGTGCCAGCAGTCCCGGCGGGAGCTCTGGAAACACCATATATTTT